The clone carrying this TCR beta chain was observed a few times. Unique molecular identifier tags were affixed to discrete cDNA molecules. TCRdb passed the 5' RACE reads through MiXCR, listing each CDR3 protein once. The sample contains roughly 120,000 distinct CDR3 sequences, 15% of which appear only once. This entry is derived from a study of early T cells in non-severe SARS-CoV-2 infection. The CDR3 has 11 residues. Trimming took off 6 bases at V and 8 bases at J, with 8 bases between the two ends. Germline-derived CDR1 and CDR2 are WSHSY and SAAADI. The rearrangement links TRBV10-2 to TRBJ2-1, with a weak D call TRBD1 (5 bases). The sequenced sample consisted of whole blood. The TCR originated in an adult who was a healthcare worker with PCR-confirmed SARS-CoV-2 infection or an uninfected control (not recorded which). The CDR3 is CASRWGYEQFF. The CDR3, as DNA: TGCGCCAGCAGATGGGGCTATGAGCAGTTCTTC.